This T cell receptor (beta chain) was documented in a study of neurological immune-mediated disorders. In its sample, this clonotype was seen many times. The antigen is not known. The method for making cDNA was 5'RACE, and it used 10-nucleotide random UMIs. TCRdb reanalysed the 5' RACE reads using MiXCR and keeps one entry per CDR3 protein. The sample consists of 85,000 to 110,000 distinct CDR3 sequences, about 10% of them appearing once. There are 16 residues in the CDR3. The germline V gene has CDR1 ENHRY and CDR2 SYGVKD. The ends were cut back, 4 bases at V and 0 bases at J, with 10 bases in the middle. Time point given: longitudinal time-point 3. PBMCs numbering 2 million and stored at -80 C yielded the unsorted libraries. Study-wide results and limits: There were no CDR3 amino acid sequences shared by expanded clones across subjects, a result suggesting private repertoires in all groups. Patients with HTLV-1-associated myelopathy had the highest level of TCR clonal expansion, whereas patients with multiple sclerosis had the lowest level, falling beneath the level found in healthy controls.

This receptor was identified in a female donor with HTLV-1-associated myelopathy (HAM/TSP). The sequencing sample was made of PBMCs. The chain is built from TRBV10-3 and TRBJ2-6; D remains ambiguous. This chain's CDR3 is CAISAIRSSGANVLTF. CDR3 coding DNA: TGTGCCATCAGTGCGATCCGGAGCTCTGGGGCCAACGTCCTGACTTTC.